This paragraph covers one T cell receptor (beta chain) sequence. Followed longitudinally, the Seattle patients had been enrolled during active infection. Germline loops: CDR1 SGHTA, CDR2 FQGNSA. Trimming took 6 bases from V and 6 from J; bases not matched to a gene: 5. CDR3 size: 13 residues. The record originates from a study of blood T cell repertoires in COVID-19. Only in-frame clones appear in the TCRdb table, and some are missing; sequencing was by immunoSEQ multiplex PCR. The data show roughly 150,000 clones, about 87% seen once. The TCR originated in a woman older than 75 with COVID-19, enrolled during active disease. This chain uses TRBV7-2 with TRBJ2-1, with 7 nucleotides matching TRBD1. Material for sequencing was peripheral blood. The CDR3 DNA sequence: TGTGCCAGCAGTCCGGGACAGCTCAATGAGCAGTTCTTC. Amino acid sequence: CASSPGQLNEQFF.